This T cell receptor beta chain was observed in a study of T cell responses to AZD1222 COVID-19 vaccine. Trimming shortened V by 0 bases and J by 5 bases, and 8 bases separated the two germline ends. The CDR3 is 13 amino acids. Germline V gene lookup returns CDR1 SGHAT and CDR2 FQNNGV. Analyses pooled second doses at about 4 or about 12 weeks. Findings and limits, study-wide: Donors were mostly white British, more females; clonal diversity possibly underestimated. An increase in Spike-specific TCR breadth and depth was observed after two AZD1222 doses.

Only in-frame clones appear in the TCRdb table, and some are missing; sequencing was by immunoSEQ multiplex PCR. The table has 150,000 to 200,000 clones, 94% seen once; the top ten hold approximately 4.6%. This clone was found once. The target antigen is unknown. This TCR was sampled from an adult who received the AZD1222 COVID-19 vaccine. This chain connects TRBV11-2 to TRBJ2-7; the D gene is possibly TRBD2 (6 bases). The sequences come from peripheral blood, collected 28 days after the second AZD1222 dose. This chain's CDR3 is CASSLDPGDEQYF. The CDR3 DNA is TGTGCCAGCAGCTTAGATCCGGGGGACGAGCAGTACTTC.